This T cell receptor beta chain was recovered during a study of T cells after yellow fever vaccination. Each CDR3 protein gets one entry after TCRdb re-called the 5' RACE reads with MiXCR. The top ten clones hold 14% of a sample with approximately 550,000 distinct CDR3 sequences, about a fifth of them seen once. The CDR3 covers 12 residues. Germline V gene sequence: CDR1 DFQATT, CDR2 SNEGSKA (reference sequence). The V gene lost 1 base and the J gene lost 6 bases, with 10 bases spanning the gap. This material consisted of PBMCs, taken 15 days after the yellow fever booster vaccination. The TCR was taken from a man in his thirties or forties who received the YFV17D yellow fever vaccine. This chain connects TRBV20-1 to TRBJ2-7; D is unresolved. Written as DNA, the CDR3 is TGCAGTGCTAGAGGGCAGAACCTCGAGCAGTACTTC. It specifies CSARGQNLEQYF.